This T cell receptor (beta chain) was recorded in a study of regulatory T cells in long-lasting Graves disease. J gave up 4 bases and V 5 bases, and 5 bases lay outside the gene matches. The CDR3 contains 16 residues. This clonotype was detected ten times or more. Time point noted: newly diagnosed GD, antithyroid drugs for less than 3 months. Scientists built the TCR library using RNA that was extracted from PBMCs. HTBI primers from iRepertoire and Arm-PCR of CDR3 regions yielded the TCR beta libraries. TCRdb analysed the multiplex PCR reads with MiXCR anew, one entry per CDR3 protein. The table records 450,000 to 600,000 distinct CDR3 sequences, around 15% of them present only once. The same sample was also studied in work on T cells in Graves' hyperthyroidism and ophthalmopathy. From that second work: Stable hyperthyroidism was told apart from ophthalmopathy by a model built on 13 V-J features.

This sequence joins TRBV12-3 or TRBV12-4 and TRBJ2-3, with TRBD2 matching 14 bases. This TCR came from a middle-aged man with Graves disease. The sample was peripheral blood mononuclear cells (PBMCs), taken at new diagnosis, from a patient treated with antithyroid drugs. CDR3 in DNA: TGTGCCAGCAGTATTGGGACTAGCGGGAGTGCAGATACGCAGTATTTT. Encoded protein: CASSIGTSGSADTQYF.